One TCR beta chain is described in this entry. This entry is derived from a study of blood T cell repertoires in COVID-19. As for the study in general: The analysed material was cDNA or gDNA that came from T cells, B-cell-depleted T cells, or PBMCs.

V shed 5 bases and J 0 bases; nucleotides not matched to a gene: 10. Germline V lookup: CDR1 MNHEY, CDR2 SMNVEV (reference sequence). This CDR3 is 16 amino acids long. Original analysis: Nucleated cell counts were estimated from reference gene primer amplification. Produced via immunoSEQ multiplex PCR; TCRdb's table is partial and in-frame only. That table furnishes V, J and clone size, whereas the DNA furnished D and trimming. The sample gives under 95,000 clones, around 90% of which show up once; 5% to 6% is in the top ten. The sequence derives from a man aged 55 to 69 with acute or convalescent COVID-19. Material for sequencing was peripheral blood. The chain employs TRBV27 and TRBJ2-7, with TRBD1 matching over 7 bases. The CDR3 is CASSPPDRASSYEQYF. Written as DNA, the CDR3 is TGTGCCAGCAGTCCACCTGACAGGGCCAGCTCCTACGAGCAGTACTTC.